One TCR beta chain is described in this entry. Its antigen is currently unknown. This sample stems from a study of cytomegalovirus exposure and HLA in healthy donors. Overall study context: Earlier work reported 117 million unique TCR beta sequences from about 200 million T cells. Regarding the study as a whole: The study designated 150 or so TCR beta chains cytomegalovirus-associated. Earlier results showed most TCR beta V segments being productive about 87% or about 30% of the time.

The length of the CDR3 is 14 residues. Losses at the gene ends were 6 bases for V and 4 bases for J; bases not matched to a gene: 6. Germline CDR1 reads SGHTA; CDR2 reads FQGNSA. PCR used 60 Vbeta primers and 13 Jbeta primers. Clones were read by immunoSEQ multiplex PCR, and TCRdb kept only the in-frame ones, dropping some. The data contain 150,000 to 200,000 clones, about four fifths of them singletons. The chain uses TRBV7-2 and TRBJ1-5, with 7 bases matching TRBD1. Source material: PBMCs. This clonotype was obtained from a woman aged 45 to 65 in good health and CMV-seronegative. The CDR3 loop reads CASRPPGQNQPQHF. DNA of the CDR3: TGTGCCAGCAGACCTCCGGGACAGAATCAGCCCCAGCATTTT.